The 8 T cell receptor beta chains below come from one sample, sequenced in a study of beta chain features in type 1 diabetes. The sequenced template was cDNA made from the entire isolated RNA. The method was immunoSEQ multiplex PCR; TCRdb's version includes in-frame clones alone and lacks a portion of them. The sample has approximately 150,000 clones; around 9% are singletons. Whole-study findings and limits: Moderately but significantly shorter TCRB CDR3s were found in Type 1 diabetes patients in all four CD4+ subsets.

No antigen has been assigned to these receptors. Sequencing used central memory CD4+ T cells from blood. The origin of the receptors is a man aged 25-45 years with type 1 diabetes.

This clone has just a few counts. This chain joins TRBV25-1 and TRBJ2-3, with 8 nucleotides matching TRBD2. The CDR3 length is 18 residues. V trimming: 1 base; J trimming: 1 base; junction bases outside the gene matches: 10. Per germline, CDR1 MGHDK and CDR2 SYGVNS. CDR3 residues: CASSESSGGPSGTDTQYF. The CDR3 DNA reads as TGTGCCAGCAGTGAATCCTCGGGGGGGCCTTCCGGCACAGATACGCAGTATTTT.

The sample holds a few counts of this clone. This sequence joins TRBV15 and TRBJ2-4; 8 nucleotides agree with TRBD1. There are 13 residues in the CDR3. Germline values: CDR1 LNHNV, CDR2 YYDKDF (reference sequence). Losses at the gene ends were 7 bases for V and 10 bases for J; bases not matched to a gene: 9. CDR3 bases: TGTGCCACCATGGACAGGGACCAGCAAATTCAGTACTTC. It yields the protein CATMDRDQQIQYF.

This clone was seen more than once but under ten times. The CDR3 spells CATSMGQGREQYF. In nucleotides, the CDR3 is TGTGCCACCAGCATGGGACAGGGGCGCGAGCAGTACTTC. V gene TRBV15 combines with J gene TRBJ2-7, with 10 bases lining up with TRBD1. Germline V gives CDR1 LNHNV, CDR2 YYDKDF (reference sequence). The V and J ends lost 4 bases and 6 bases, in that order; junction bases with no gene match: 3. This CDR3 contains 13 residues.

This rearrangement joins TRBV2 to TRBJ2-1; 8 nucleotides align to TRBD1. This CDR3 is built from 15 residues. Germline assignment: CDR1 SNHLY and CDR2 FYNNEI. V was pared by 4 bases and J by 4 bases, with 6 bases of the junction left unmatched. CDR3 nucleotides: TGTGCCAGCAGTGCAGACAGGGGACGATACAATGAGCAGTTCTTC. This codes for CASSADRGRYNEQFF.

This chain uses TRBV15 with TRBJ2-5; D perhaps matches TRBD1 (7 bases). Deletions cut 0 bases from V and 9 bases from J, with 20 bases between. The CDR3 consists of 16 residues. Germline-derived CDR1 and CDR2 are LNHNV and YYDKDF (reference sequence). The CDR3 DNA reads TGTGCCACCAGCAGAGATCAGGGTAGCGGCCAGGGGGCCCAGTACTTC. It translates to CATSRDQGSGQGAQYF. Full variable domain (outside the CDR3, taken from reference TRBV15 and TRBJ2-5): DAMVIQNPRYQVTQFGKPVTLSCSQTLNHNVMYWYQQKSSQAPKLLFHYYDKDFNNEADTPDNFQSRRPNTSFCFLDIRSPGLGDTAMYLCATSRDQGSGQGAQYFGPGTRLLVL.

The chain joins TRBV28 to TRBJ2-5; 11 nucleotides align to TRBD1. Germline CDR1 reads MDHEN; CDR2 reads SYDVKM. V shed 10 bases and J 0 bases; nucleotides not matched to a gene: 7. CDR3 length: 15 residues. The CDR3 sequence: CATRGQGANQETQYF. For the CDR3, the DNA is TGTGCCACCCGAGGACAGGGGGCTAACCAAGAGACCCAGTACTTC. The full variable domain, in which reference TRBV28 and TRBJ2-5 provide the parts outside the CDR3, is DVKVTQSSRYLVKRTGEKVFLECVQDMDHENMFWYRQDPGLGLRLIYFSYDVKMKEKGDIPEGYSVSREKKERFSLILESASTNQTSMYLCATRGQGANQETQYFGPGTRLLVL.

Only a few counts were recorded for this clone. This rearrangement joins TRBV15 to TRBJ2-1; 12 bases are shared with TRBD2. The V and J ends lost 4 bases and 6 bases, in that order; junction bases with no gene match: 7. This CDR3 is built from 16 residues. Germline V gene sequence: CDR1 LNHNV, CDR2 YYDKDF (reference sequence). CDR3 amino acids: CATSNRWTSGANEQFF. The CDR3 DNA follows: TGTGCCACCAGCAACCGCTGGACTAGCGGGGCCAATGAGCAGTTCTTC.

The CDR3 sequence: CASRGTSYEQYF. In DNA form, the CDR3 reads TGTGCCAGCAGAGGGACATCCTACGAGCAGTACTTC. The rearrangement links TRBV2 to TRBJ2-7, with D maybe TRBD1 (6 bases). Germline lookup yields CDR1 SNHLY and CDR2 FYNNEI. Deletions cut 6 bases from V and 1 base from J, with 7 bases between. The CDR3 sequence is 12 residues long. The full variable domain, with the rest looked up from reference TRBV2 and TRBJ2-7, is EPEVTQTPSHQVTQMGQEVILRCVPISNHLYFYWYRQILGQKVEFLVSFYNNEISEKSEIFDDQFSVERPDGSNFTLKIRSTKLEDSAMYFCASRGTSYEQYFGPGTRLTVT.